One sample yielded the 30 T cell receptor beta chains listed below, sequenced in a study of blood T cells in healthy people across ages. The authors ran a second PCR of 7 to 11 cycles using a sample-barcoded 5' primer and a J-beta primer mix. Via MiXCR, TCRdb re-called the 5' RACE reads, giving one row per CDR3 protein. This table holds 1,500,000 or so distinct CDR3 sequences, roughly two fifths found once. The sample comprised blood. These receptors all stem from a woman aged 18-30 years in good health.

V and J are TRBV4-3 and TRBJ2-1, with 7 bases fitting TRBD1. Germline V CDR1 and CDR2: LGHNA, YSLEER. The CDR3 sequence is 17 residues long. V trimming: 0 bases; J trimming: 3 bases; junction bases outside the gene matches: 8. The CDR3 nucleotides read TGCGCCAGCAGCCAAGACTTCCAGGGGGTTGGCTACAATGAGCAGTTCTTC. Translation gives CASSQDFQGVGYNEQFF.

This clonotype was found once. The V gene is TRBV7-2, the J gene TRBJ2-7; D could derive from TRBD1 or TRBD2 (5 bases each). With the DNA end fitting TRBJ2-5 better, the J assignment may be wrong. The CDR3 has 16 amino acids. The germline gives CDR1 SGHTA, CDR2 FQGNSA. CDR3 in DNA: TGTGCCAGCAGCTTATCGGGGCCTTTTCTTTCAGAGACCCAGTACTTC. Protein sequence: CASSLSGPFLSETQYF.

The genes are TRBV6-2 or TRBV6-3 and TRBJ2-3; 10 bases match TRBD2. The J segment lost 2 bases and the V segment lost 7 bases, leaving 6 bases of the junction unmatched. This CDR3 has 15 residues. Per germline, CDR1 MNHEY and CDR2 SVGEGT. The CDR3 is CASTPLAGFTDTQYF. In DNA, the CDR3 is TGTGCCAGCACTCCACTAGCGGGGTTCACAGATACGCAGTATTTT.

In this sample, this clonotype turned up many times. The chain links TRBV20-1 to TRBJ2-7; 7 positions match TRBD1. Germline loops: CDR1 DFQATT, CDR2 SNEGSKA (reference sequence). The V gene end was trimmed by 6 bases and the J gene end by 0 bases; junction bases not matched to a gene: 5. The length of the CDR3 is 13 residues. The CDR3, as DNA: TGCAGTGCCAGAAGGGACAGCTCCTACGAGCAGTACTTC. Its protein product is CSARRDSSYEQYF.

CDR3 region: CANRGSGGANVLTF. CDR3 DNA sequence: TGTGCCAACCGGGGCTCTGGTGGGGCCAACGTCCTGACTTTC. This rearrangement joins TRBV12-3 or TRBV12-4 to TRBJ2-6; either TRBD1 or TRBD2 may fit D (5 bases each). The CDR3 totals 14 residues. V lost 10 bases and J lost 3, with 13 bases in between.

The chain links TRBV3-1 to TRBJ2-7, with D perhaps TRBD2 (5 bases). With the DNA end fitting TRBJ2-4 better, the J assignment may be wrong. This CDR3 has 14 residues. The germline V gene has CDR1 LGHDT and CDR2 YNNKEL (reference sequence). Here the CDR3 reads CASSRDRSEGIQYF. DNA for the CDR3: TGTGCCAGCAGCCGAGACCGGTCTGAGGGCATTCAGTACTTC.

The CDR3 is CSASGTRSSYEQYF. CDR3 in DNA: TGCAGTGCTAGTGGGACTCGGTCCTCCTACGAGCAGTACTTC. The chain joins TRBV20-1 to TRBJ2-7, with D maybe TRBD2 (6 bases). V lost 3 bases, J lost 0 bases, and 12 bases lay in between. Germline CDR1 reads DFQATT; CDR2 reads SNEGSKA (reference sequence). The CDR3 has 14 amino acids.

This chain joins TRBV19 and TRBJ2-5; D uncertain. The germline V gene has CDR1 LNHDA and CDR2 SQIVND (reference sequence). V lost 3 bases and J lost 5, with 4 bases in between. CDR3 length: 11 amino acids. CDR3 in DNA: TGTGCCAGTAGTATTTCTGAGACCCAGTACTTC. Its protein product is CASSISETQYF.

This clonotype was seen more than once but under ten times. The chain combines TRBV20-1 with TRBJ2-7; no clear D. The germline V and J ends were trimmed by 0 bases and 1 base, with 7 bases remaining between them. This CDR3 contains 13 residues. Germline loops: CDR1 DFQATT, CDR2 SNEGSKA (reference sequence). The CDR3 spells CSARDLRSYEQYF. CDR3 DNA: TGCAGTGCTAGAGATCTCCGATCCTACGAGCAGTACTTC.

The chain couples TRBV12-5 to TRBJ2-2; 8 bases align to TRBD1. With V trimmed by 8 bases and J by 6 bases, 2 bases remained unmatched. The CDR3 has 12 residues. Per the germline V gene, CDR1 is LGHNT and CDR2 is FRNRAP. The CDR3 coding sequence is TGTGCTAGTCGACAGGGGTCCGGGGAGCTGTTTTTT. It encodes CASRQGSGELFF.

The chain has TRBV4-1 and TRBJ2-4; D remains unclear. The DNA end favors TRBJ2-7, so the J call may be wrong. The CDR3 runs to 15 residues. In germline, CDR1 is MGHRA, CDR2 YSYEKL. The CDR3 nucleotides are TGCGCCAGCAGCCAAGATCTTACCAGAGCCTACGAGCAGTACTTC. Its protein is CASSQDLTRAYEQYF.

This clonotype has only a few counts. V gene TRBV7-2 combines with J gene TRBJ2-1; 7 nucleotides line up with TRBD1. V dropped 5 bases and J dropped 3; count of bases not matched to a gene: 7. Germline CDR1 and CDR2: SGHTA and FQGNSA. The CDR3 sequence is 15 residues long. Written as DNA, the CDR3 is TGTGCCAGCAGCCCCCAAAGGGGGCTCTACAATGAGCAGTTCTTC. Amino acid sequence: CASSPQRGLYNEQFF.

The CDR3 spells CASSLGASGRVSTDTQYF. The CDR3 DNA reads TGTGCCAGCAGCTTAGGGGCTAGCGGGAGAGTTTCCACAGATACGCAGTATTTT. The genes are TRBV7-2 and TRBJ2-3; 10 positions agree with TRBD2. The CDR3 extends over 18 amino acids. J gave up 2 bases and V 1 base, and 9 bases lay outside the gene matches. Germline V CDR1 and CDR2: SGHTA, FQGNSA.

This clonotype was seen a handful of times. The chain links TRBV29-1 to TRBJ2-1; 10 bases match TRBD1. The J call may be mistaken, given a closer DNA end match to TRBJ2-7. The CDR3 consists of 13 residues. The germline CDR1 and CDR2 sequences are SQVTM and ANQGSEA. CDR3 coding DNA: TGCAGCGTTGAGGGACAGGGGAGTAATGAGCAGTACTTC. It is translated as CSVEGQGSNEQYF.

The CDR3 is CASSSPANLNYGYTF. CDR3 nucleotides: TGTGCCAGCAGTTCCCCGGCTAATTTGAACTATGGCTACACCTTC. This rearrangement joins TRBV12-3 or TRBV12-4 to TRBJ1-2; D unresolved. V lost 4 bases and J lost 2, with 14 bases in between. The CDR3 covers 15 residues.

This clonotype was observed at least ten times. This sequence joins TRBV29-1 and TRBJ1-2; the D gene is possibly TRBD1 (6 bases). The V gene's germline CDR1 is SQVTM and CDR2 ANQGSEA. The V end lost 8 bases, the J end lost 4 bases, and 14 bases lay between the germline ends. The CDR3 loop spans 12 amino acids. CDR3 protein: CSTWTEPYGYTF. CDR3 in DNA: TGCAGCACCTGGACAGAACCCTATGGCTACACCTTC.

Of note for this clonotype: One junction end disagrees with the germline gene, perhaps due to a read error. The chain has TRBV5-4 and TRBJ2-1; TRBD2 aligns across 16 bases. Germline values: CDR1 SGHNT, CDR2 YYREEE (reference sequence). CDR3 length: 16 amino acids. The CDR3 nucleotides read TGTGCCAGCATCAAATCGGGACTAGCGGGAGGGAATGGGCAGTTCTTC. This sequence encodes CASIKSGLAGGNGQFF.

This chain joins TRBV7-9 and TRBJ1-2; D is unresolved. The CDR3 loop spans 13 amino acids. Deletions cut 3 bases from V and 7 bases from J, with 12 bases between. Looked up from germline, CDR1 is SEHNR and CDR2 is FQNEAQ (reference sequence). The CDR3 loop reads CASSFPELRGYTF. The DNA of the CDR3 is TGTGCCAGCAGCTTCCCAGAGTTGCGTGGCTACACCTTC. Drawing the rest from reference TRBV7-9 and TRBJ1-2, the complete variable domain is DTGVSQNPRHKITKRGQNVTFRCDPISEHNRLYWYRQTLGQGPEFLTYFQNEAQLEKSRLLSDRFSAERPKGSFSTLEIQRTEQGDSAMYLCASSFPELRGYTFGSGTRLTVV.

The chain couples TRBV29-1 to TRBJ1-2; D unresolved. The CDR3 consists of 14 residues. Germline loops: CDR1 SQVTM, CDR2 ANQGSEA. Trimming pared 3 bases from V and 5 bases from J, leaving 16 bases between. Written as DNA, the CDR3 is TGCAGCGTTGAGTCTCGGGGAAACGGGTATGGCTACACCTTC. Residues: CSVESRGNGYGYTF.

Concerning this clonotype itself: Compared with germline, one end of the junction differs, possibly owing to a read error. The rearrangement links TRBV11-2 to TRBJ2-3; 9 positions agree with TRBD2. The CDR3 has 16 amino acids. Germline CDR1 SGHAT, CDR2 FQNNGV. The CDR3 region is CAGSVLGGGASDTQYF. The CDR3 DNA sequence: TGTGCCGGCAGCGTCCTGGGCGGGGGGGCATCAGATACGCAGTATTTT.

Remarks on this clonotype: The junction and the germline gene differ at one end; a read error may be behind it. The J gene is TRBJ2-1, the V gene TRBV12-3 or TRBV12-4; D ambiguous. The CDR3 runs 15 residues. The CDR3 protein is CASSFGQVPYNEQFF. The CDR3 DNA is TGCGCCAGCAGTTTTGGGCAGGTACCCTACAATGAGCAGTTCTTC.

This clonotype was observed a handful of times. The gene calls are TRBV7-2 and TRBJ1-5; 8 bases line up with TRBD1. This CDR3 is 17 amino acids long. Losses at the gene ends were 4 bases for V and 0 bases for J; bases not matched to a gene: 8. Germline CDR1 and CDR2: SGHTA and FQGNSA. The CDR3 loop is CASSSGGGAYSNQPQHF. For the CDR3, the DNA is TGTGCCAGCAGCTCAGGGGGCGGCGCTTATAGCAATCAGCCCCAGCATTTT.

Comments on this clonotype: One base away lies a much larger clone, so this may be a sequencing read error. The chain links TRBV12-3 or TRBV12-4 to TRBJ2-1; D ambiguous. The V end lost 6 bases, the J end lost 5 bases, and 14 bases lay between the germline ends. The CDR3 extends over 14 amino acids. CDR3 coding DNA: TGTGCCAGCAGGTGGGGTGTGGGTAACAATGAGCAGTTCTTC. This sequence encodes CASRWGVGNNEQFF.

This clonotype showed up just a few times. The chain employs TRBV18 and TRBJ2-1; no firm D call. Deletions cut 2 bases from V and 1 base from J, with 9 bases between. CDR1 is KGHSH and CDR2 is LQKENI in the germline V gene. The CDR3 is 15 amino acids. This CDR3 is CASSPTKRSYNEQFF. The CDR3 coding sequence is TGTGCCAGCTCACCAACGAAGCGATCCTACAATGAGCAGTTCTTC.

The chain joins TRBV10-3 to TRBJ1-5; D not resolved. The CDR3 runs to 14 residues. V was shortened by 2 bases and J by 4 bases, with 9 bases between the two germline ends. Germline V CDR1 and CDR2: ENHRY, SYGVKD. The CDR3 region has the DNA TGTGCCATCAGTGAGGGGAGTCAAAATCAGCCCCAGCATTTT. Encoded protein: CAISEGSQNQPQHF.

The chain is built from TRBV11-2 and TRBJ1-6, with 10 bases fitting TRBD1. With 2 bases clipped from V and 6 bases from J, the junction kept 7 bases outside the gene matches. The CDR3 runs to 17 residues. The germline V gene encodes CDR1 SGHAT and CDR2 FQNNGV. The DNA for the CDR3 is TGTGCCAGCAGCTTATGGGTGCGGGACAGGGGTAATTCACCCCTCCACTTT. It is translated as CASSLWVRDRGNSPLHF.

In this sample, this clonotype turned up many times. The chain combines TRBV4-3 with TRBJ2-1; TRBD2 agrees at 10 bases. CDR1 and CDR2 (germline): LGHNA, YSLEER. The CDR3 is made up of 15 amino acids. V lost 4 bases and J lost 7; bases outside the gene matches: 7. CDR3: CASSPQRGGSNEQFF. CDR3 nucleotide sequence: TGCGCCAGCAGCCCTCAGCGGGGGGGCTCTAATGAGCAGTTCTTC.

This clonotype has a handful of counts. The CDR3 protein is CASDSSGGQEFF. The CDR3 nucleotides read TGTGCCAGCGACTCTAGCGGGGGGCAGGAGTTCTTC. The chain has TRBV2 and TRBJ2-1; 11 bases match TRBD2. The CDR3 is made up of 12 amino acids. Losses at the gene ends were 8 bases for V and 14 bases for J; bases not matched to a gene: 8. Germline CDR1 reads SNHLY; CDR2 reads FYNNEI.

The rearrangement links TRBV20-1 to TRBJ2-5, with D uncertain. V lost 2 bases to trimming and J lost 7 bases, with 11 bases between them. Germline CDR1 is DFQATT and CDR2 is SNEGSKA (reference sequence). CDR3 length: 12 residues. The DNA of the CDR3 is TGCAGTGCTAGAAGCAGATTGGTGACCCAGTACTTC. Residues: CSARSRLVTQYF.

The J gene is TRBJ1-6, the V gene TRBV7-2; D gene ambiguous. This CDR3 is built from 14 residues. Trimming removed 5 bases from V and 4 bases from J, with 9 bases in between. Looked up from germline, CDR1 is SGHTA and CDR2 is FQGNSA. The CDR3 region is CASSTTAYNSPLHF. In nucleotides, the CDR3 is TGTGCCAGCAGCACAACAGCGTATAATTCACCCCTCCACTTT.